These T cell receptor beta chains were read from a single sample in a study of blood T cell repertoires in COVID-19. Clones were read by immunoSEQ multiplex PCR, and TCRdb kept only the in-frame ones, dropping some. Here the sample spans about 400,000 clones, more than 75% being singletons. Material: PBMCs or T cells enriched from blood (not recorded which). Every receptor here comes from a woman aged 25 to 45 who had recovered from COVID-19. Each CDR3 is given with its conserved first and last residue. Fields, in order: D gene, CDR3 length, J gene, clone size, V gene, CDR3 protein, CDR3 DNA. The D gene is left open where the match is weak. Size tells how often a clone was seen (once, few, many) or the class of an expanded clone, and some rows leave it out.

D gene: TRBD1; CDR3 length: 14; J gene: TRBJ2-2; clone size: once; V gene: TRBV28; CDR3 protein: CASSLGTGVRELFF; CDR3 DNA: TGTGCCAGCAGTCTAGGGACAGGGGTTCGGGAGCTGTTTTTT
D gene: TRBD2; CDR3 length: 17; J gene: TRBJ2-2; clone size: -; V gene: TRBV9; CDR3 protein: CASSVYRLAGDAGELFF; CDR3 DNA: TGTGCCAGCAGCGTCTATAGGCTAGCGGGAGATGCCGGGGAGCTGTTTTTT
D gene: -; CDR3 length: 13; J gene: TRBJ2-2; clone size: -; V gene: TRBV2; CDR3 protein: CASSGRWTGELFF; CDR3 DNA: TGTGCCAGCAGCGGGAGATGGACCGGGGAGCTGTTTTTT
D gene: TRBD1; CDR3 length: 15; J gene: TRBJ1-1; clone size: -; V gene: TRBV18; CDR3 protein: CASSMGQLMNTEAFF; CDR3 DNA: TGTGCCAGCTCGATGGGACAGCTCATGAACACTGAAGCTTTCTTT
D gene: TRBD2; CDR3 length: 15; J gene: TRBJ2-7; clone size: -; V gene: TRBV27; CDR3 protein: CASSLLAGVRHEQYF; CDR3 DNA: TGTGCCAGCAGTTTATTAGCGGGAGTTCGCCACGAGCAGTACTTC
D gene: TRBD2; CDR3 length: 16; J gene: TRBJ2-3; clone size: -; V gene: TRBV4-2; CDR3 protein: CASSQGTSASTDTQYF; CDR3 DNA: TGTGCCAGCAGCCAAGGGACTAGCGCAAGCACAGATACGCAGTATTTT
D gene: TRBD1; CDR3 length: 14; J gene: TRBJ1-2; clone size: few; V gene: TRBV6-5; CDR3 protein: CASTSGTGIDGYTF; CDR3 DNA: TGTGCCAGCACCTCCGGGACAGGGATCGATGGCTACACCTTC
D gene: -; CDR3 length: 17; J gene: TRBJ2-2; clone size: -; V gene: TRBV3-1/TRBV3-2; CDR3 protein: CASSQRRESQNTGELFF; CDR3 DNA: TGTGCCAGCAGCCAGAGGAGGGAGAGCCAAAACACCGGGGAGCTGTTTTTT
D gene: -; CDR3 length: 17; J gene: TRBJ2-2; clone size: -; V gene: TRBV15; CDR3 protein: CATSRVPLQPNTGELFF; CDR3 DNA: TGTGCCACCAGCAGAGTGCCCCTACAGCCGAACACCGGGGAGCTGTTTTTT
D gene: -; CDR3 length: 15; J gene: TRBJ2-3; clone size: once; V gene: TRBV28; CDR3 protein: CASSSDREGTDTQYF; CDR3 DNA: TGTGCCAGCAGTTCTGACAGGGAGGGCACAGATACGCAGTATTTT
D gene: -; CDR3 length: 14; J gene: TRBJ2-5; clone size: once; V gene: TRBV28; CDR3 protein: CASSPRRVGETQYF; CDR3 DNA: TGTGCCAGCAGTCCCCGGAGGGTTGGGGAGACCCAGTACTTC
D gene: -; CDR3 length: 15; J gene: TRBJ1-5; clone size: -; V gene: TRBV2; CDR3 protein: CASSYQGYRNQPQHF; CDR3 DNA: TGTGCCAGCAGTTACCAGGGGTACCGCAATCAGCCCCAGCATTTT
D gene: TRBD1; CDR3 length: 14; J gene: TRBJ2-2; clone size: -; V gene: TRBV10-3; CDR3 protein: CAIQGQPNTGELFF; CDR3 DNA: TGTGCCATTCAGGGACAGCCGAACACCGGGGAGCTGTTTTTT
D gene: -; CDR3 length: 15; J gene: TRBJ1-5; clone size: -; V gene: TRBV6-2/TRBV6-3; CDR3 protein: CASSYPGSANQPQHF; CDR3 DNA: TGTGCCAGCAGTTACCCGGGAAGTGCCAATCAGCCCCAGCATTTT
D gene: TRBD2; CDR3 length: 19; J gene: TRBJ2-7; clone size: -; V gene: TRBV24-1; CDR3 protein: CATSDFKVVVPGGEYEQYF; CDR3 DNA: TGTGCCACCAGTGATTTCAAGGTTGTAGTTCCCGGGGGGGAGTACGAGCAGTACTTC
D gene: TRBD2; CDR3 length: 18; J gene: TRBJ2-2; clone size: -; V gene: TRBV9; CDR3 protein: CASSPPATSGRHTGELFF; CDR3 DNA: TGTGCCAGCAGCCCTCCGGCTACTAGCGGGAGGCACACCGGGGAGCTGTTTTTT
D gene: TRBD1; CDR3 length: 14; J gene: TRBJ1-6; clone size: few; V gene: TRBV2; CDR3 protein: CASSTPDRVVPLHF; CDR3 DNA: TGTGCCAGCAGTACCCCGGACAGGGTGGTACCCCTCCACTTT
D gene: TRBD1; CDR3 length: 16; J gene: TRBJ1-4; clone size: -; V gene: TRBV4-2; CDR3 protein: CASSLTGTERDEKLFF; CDR3 DNA: TGTGCCAGCAGCCTAACCGGGACAGAACGGGATGAAAAACTGTTTTTT
D gene: -; CDR3 length: 12; J gene: TRBJ2-5; clone size: -; V gene: TRBV10-2; CDR3 protein: CASSVDMETQYF; CDR3 DNA: TGCGCCAGCAGCGTAGACATGGAGACCCAGTACTTC
D gene: TRBD1; CDR3 length: 15; J gene: TRBJ1-2; clone size: -; V gene: TRBV19; CDR3 protein: CASTGRTGGYYGYTF; CDR3 DNA: TGTGCCAGTACCGGCAGGACAGGGGGCTACTATGGCTACACCTTC
D gene: -; CDR3 length: 13; J gene: TRBJ2-5; clone size: -; V gene: TRBV30; CDR3 protein: CAWSEGNQETQYF; CDR3 DNA: TGTGCCTGGAGTGAGGGGAACCAAGAGACCCAGTACTTC
D gene: -; CDR3 length: 16; J gene: TRBJ2-7; clone size: -; V gene: TRBV7-2; CDR3 protein: CASSPRSSGSSYEQYF; CDR3 DNA: TGTGCCAGCAGCCCTAGGAGTAGCGGTAGCTCCTACGAGCAGTACTTC
D gene: -; CDR3 length: 13; J gene: TRBJ1-3; clone size: -; V gene: TRBV28; CDR3 protein: CASSSGFGNTIYF; CDR3 DNA: TGTGCCAGCAGTTCGGGATTTGGAAACACCATATATTTT
D gene: TRBD1; CDR3 length: 16; J gene: TRBJ2-7; clone size: -; V gene: TRBV14; CDR3 protein: CASSLTSPGQGYEQYF; CDR3 DNA: TGTGCCAGCAGCCTCACTTCGCCGGGACAGGGTTACGAGCAGTACTTC
D gene: -; CDR3 length: 16; J gene: TRBJ1-4; clone size: -; V gene: TRBV7-9; CDR3 protein: CASSLNSGAGGEKLFF; CDR3 DNA: TGTGCCAGCAGCTTAAATTCAGGGGCCGGGGGGGAAAAACTGTTTTTT
D gene: TRBD2; CDR3 length: 15; J gene: TRBJ2-1; clone size: -; V gene: TRBV19; CDR3 protein: CASRKGLESYNEQFF; CDR3 DNA: TGTGCCAGTAGAAAGGGACTAGAATCCTACAATGAGCAGTTCTTC
D gene: TRBD1; CDR3 length: 16; J gene: TRBJ2-2; clone size: -; V gene: TRBV5-1; CDR3 protein: CASSPPGTGTSGELFF; CDR3 DNA: TGCGCCAGCAGCCCTCCCGGGACAGGGACCTCCGGGGAGCTGTTTTTT
D gene: TRBD2; CDR3 length: 15; J gene: TRBJ2-2; clone size: -; V gene: TRBV30; CDR3 protein: CAWVLAGDNTGELFF; CDR3 DNA: TGTGCCTGGGTACTAGCGGGAGATAACACCGGGGAGCTGTTTTTT
D gene: -; CDR3 length: 15; J gene: TRBJ2-7; clone size: -; V gene: TRBV7-8; CDR3 protein: CASSLTTGSFYEQYF; CDR3 DNA: TGTGCCAGCAGCTTAACGACAGGTTCATTCTACGAGCAGTACTTC
D gene: -; CDR3 length: 13; J gene: TRBJ1-4; clone size: -; V gene: TRBV7-9; CDR3 protein: CASREVANEKLFF; CDR3 DNA: TGTGCCAGCAGAGAGGTGGCTAATGAAAAACTGTTTTTT
D gene: -; CDR3 length: 16; J gene: TRBJ1-6; clone size: -; V gene: TRBV21-1; CDR3 protein: CASSKLGSSYNSPLHF; CDR3 DNA: TGTGCCAGCAGCAAACTCGGGAGCTCCTATAATTCACCCCTCCACTTT
D gene: TRBD1; CDR3 length: 14; J gene: TRBJ1-5; clone size: -; V gene: TRBV19; CDR3 protein: CASTDDRAGQPQHF; CDR3 DNA: TGTGCCAGTACCGATGACAGGGCCGGTCAGCCCCAGCATTTT
D gene: TRBD2; CDR3 length: 16; J gene: TRBJ2-3; clone size: once; V gene: TRBV11-2; CDR3 protein: CASSETSGGTTDTQYF; CDR3 DNA: TGTGCCAGCAGCGAGACTAGCGGGGGGACCACAGATACGCAGTATTTT
D gene: TRBD1; CDR3 length: 17; J gene: TRBJ1-4; clone size: once; V gene: TRBV5-1; CDR3 protein: CASSPGQGAQSNEKLFF; CDR3 DNA: TGCGCCAGCAGCCCGGGACAGGGGGCGCAAAGTAATGAAAAACTGTTTTTT
D gene: TRBD1; CDR3 length: 15; J gene: TRBJ1-3; clone size: -; V gene: TRBV6-1; CDR3 protein: CASSEQGAGGNTIYF; CDR3 DNA: TGTGCCAGCAGTGAACAGGGGGCCGGAGGAAACACCATATATTTT
D gene: -; CDR3 length: 15; J gene: TRBJ1-2; clone size: -; V gene: TRBV7-9; CDR3 protein: CASSPGGGFNYGYTF; CDR3 DNA: TGTGCCAGCAGCCCCGGGGGGGGATTTAACTATGGCTACACCTTC
D gene: -; CDR3 length: 13; J gene: TRBJ2-3; clone size: -; V gene: TRBV24-1; CDR3 protein: CATSRQGVDTQYF; CDR3 DNA: TGTGCCACCAGTAGGCAGGGTGTAGATACGCAGTATTTT
D gene: TRBD1; CDR3 length: 15; J gene: TRBJ1-3; clone size: -; V gene: TRBV27; CDR3 protein: CASRPGTGSRNTIYF; CDR3 DNA: TGTGCCAGCAGACCCGGGACAGGGAGTAGAAACACCATATATTTT
D gene: TRBD2; CDR3 length: 14; J gene: TRBJ2-7; clone size: -; V gene: TRBV28; CDR3 protein: CASSLLSGIGEQYF; CDR3 DNA: TGTGCCAGCAGTTTACTTAGCGGGATCGGCGAGCAGTACTTC
D gene: TRBD1; CDR3 length: 15; J gene: TRBJ2-7; clone size: -; V gene: TRBV5-5; CDR3 protein: CASSWAGTGTYEQYF; CDR3 DNA: TGTGCCAGCAGCTGGGCCGGGACAGGGACCTACGAGCAGTACTTC
D gene: -; CDR3 length: 12; J gene: TRBJ1-2; clone size: -; V gene: TRBV4-2; CDR3 protein: CASSQDTGGYTF; CDR3 DNA: TGTGCCAGCAGCCAAGACACAGGGGGCTACACCTTC
D gene: -; CDR3 length: 12; J gene: TRBJ2-5; clone size: -; V gene: TRBV7-2; CDR3 protein: CASSSQLETQYF; CDR3 DNA: TGTGCCAGCAGCTCTCAACTCGAGACCCAGTACTTC
D gene: TRBD2; CDR3 length: 17; J gene: TRBJ2-2; clone size: -; V gene: TRBV2; CDR3 protein: CASSEAQSGRDTGELFF; CDR3 DNA: TGTGCCAGCAGTGAAGCGCAGAGCGGGAGAGACACCGGGGAGCTGTTTTTT
D gene: -; CDR3 length: 14; J gene: TRBJ1-2; clone size: -; V gene: TRBV6-1; CDR3 protein: CASSETRSNYGYTF; CDR3 DNA: TGTGCCAGCAGTGAAACACGTTCTAACTATGGCTACACCTTC
D gene: -; CDR3 length: 14; J gene: TRBJ2-7; clone size: -; V gene: TRBV27; CDR3 protein: CASSLSPVSYEQYF; CDR3 DNA: TGTGCCAGCAGTTTATCGCCAGTCTCCTACGAGCAGTACTTC